One and the same sample provided the 3 T cell receptor beta chains below, sequenced in a study of blood T cell repertoires in COVID-19. Profiling relied on immunoSEQ multiplex PCR, and the TCRdb table lists in-frame clones only, not all of them. The sample includes roughly 5,500 clones, around 91% of them seen just once. The sequenced sample consisted of peripheral blood. The origin of the receptors is a human donor in a cohort sampled during active COVID-19.

The count of this clone is one. This chain joins TRBV11-2 and TRBJ2-1; a possible D gene is TRBD1 (6 bases). Trimming shortened V by 3 bases and J by 3 bases, and 6 bases separated the two germline ends. The CDR3 length is 13 residues. The V gene's germline CDR1 is SGHAT and CDR2 FQNNGV. The CDR3 spells CASSLDSYNEQFF. The CDR3, as DNA: TGTGCCAGCAGCTTGGACAGCTACAATGAGCAGTTCTTC. Variable domain in full (rest from reference TRBV11-2 and TRBJ2-1): EAGVAQSPRYKIIEKRQSVAFWCNPISGHATLYWYQQILGQGPKLLIQFQNNGVVDDSQLPKDRFSAERLKGVDSTLKIQPAKLEDSAVYLCASSLDSYNEQFFGPGTRLTVL.

In its sample, this clone was seen a few times. As DNA, the CDR3 is TGTGCCAGCAGTCCCTCCACGGAGCTTAGCACAGATACGCAGTATTTT. As protein: CASSPSTELSTDTQYF. The V and J genes are TRBV6-2 or TRBV6-3 and TRBJ2-3; D is unclear. Germline values: CDR1 MNHEY, CDR2 SVGEGT. The CDR3 extends over 16 amino acids. V gave up 5 bases and J gave up 0 bases, with 15 bases separating them.

The chain recombines TRBV7-9 with TRBJ2-3; TRBD1 might be the D (5 bases). V was cut by 5 bases and J by 5 bases, with 8 bases left in between. The CDR3 covers 12 residues. Germline assignment: CDR1 SEHNR and CDR2 FQNEAQ (reference sequence). The CDR3 DNA sequence: TGTGCCAGCAGCACGCAGGGAGATACGCAGTATTTT. Its protein is CASSTQGDTQYF.